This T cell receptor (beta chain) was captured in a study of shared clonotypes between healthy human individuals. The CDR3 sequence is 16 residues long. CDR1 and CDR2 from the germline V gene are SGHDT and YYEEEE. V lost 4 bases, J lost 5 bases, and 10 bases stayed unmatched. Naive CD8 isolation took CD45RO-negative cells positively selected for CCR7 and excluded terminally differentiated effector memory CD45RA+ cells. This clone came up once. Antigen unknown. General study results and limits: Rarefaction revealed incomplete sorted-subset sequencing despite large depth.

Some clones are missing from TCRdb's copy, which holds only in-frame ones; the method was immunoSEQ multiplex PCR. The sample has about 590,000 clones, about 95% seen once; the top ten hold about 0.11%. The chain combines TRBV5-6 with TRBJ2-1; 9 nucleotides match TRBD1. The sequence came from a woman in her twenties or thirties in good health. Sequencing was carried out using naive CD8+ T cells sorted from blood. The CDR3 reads CASSVLRDRENNEQFF. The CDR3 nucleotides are TGTGCCAGCAGCGTACTCCGGGACAGGGAGAACAATGAGCAGTTCTTC.